This T cell receptor (beta chain) comes out of a study of T cell clonality in common variable immunodeficiency. At least ten counts were recorded for this clone. The read falls 3 residues short of the CDR3 end, and the missing part is taken from the germline J gene. Trimming cost V 6 bases and J 3 bases; bases outside gene matches: 6. Looked up from germline, CDR1 is SGHRS and CDR2 is YFSETQ. This CDR3 contains 14 residues. Profiling relied on immunoSEQ multiplex PCR, and the TCRdb table lists in-frame clones only, not all of them. The repertoire has about 45,000 clones, none seen only once; the ten largest take more than 9%.

The chain employs TRBV5-1 and TRBJ1-3; 7 bases match TRBD1. This clonotype was obtained from a person aged 18 to 70 in good health. Sequencing was performed on peripheral blood mononuclear cells. CDR3 DNA (partial): TGCGCCAGCACCCCGGGACAGAATGGAAACACC. This codes for CASTPGQNGNT. The complete CDR3 sequence is CASTPGQNGNTIYF.